The 12 T cell receptor beta chains reported below all come from one sample, sequenced in a study of T cells in Graves' hyperthyroidism and ophthalmopathy. RNA transcripts served as the template for amplifying TCR beta CDR3 regions. The TCR CDR3 was amplified in a first-round RT-PCR using the HTBI primer set. Via MiXCR, TCRdb re-called the multiplex PCR reads, giving one row per CDR3 protein. Among some 560,000 distinct CDR3 sequences listed, about 15% were seen once. The sample taken for sequencing was blood. These receptors were obtained from a woman aged 40 to 50 with Graves' hyperthyroidism.

This clonotype has a count of ten or more. This chain links TRBV7-9 with TRBJ1-4; 9 nucleotides agree with TRBD1. Germline V gene lookup returns CDR1 SEHNR and CDR2 FQNEAQ (reference sequence). The CDR3 covers 15 residues. Germline trimming cut 1 base from V and 7 bases from J; bases unmatched to any gene: 4. Written as DNA, the CDR3 is TGTGCCAGCAGCTTAGGGGACAGGGACCTTGAAAAACTGTTTTTT. Translation gives CASSLGDRDLEKLFF.

V usage is TRBV29-1 and J usage is TRBJ1-3; no firm D call. V lost 3 bases to trimming and J lost 3 bases, with 6 bases between them. Germline-derived CDR1 and CDR2 are SQVTM and ANQGSEA. The CDR3 is made up of 12 amino acids. The CDR3 loop reads CSVDLGGNTIYF. CDR3 nucleotide sequence: TGCAGCGTTGACTTGGGTGGAAACACCATATATTTT.

At least ten counts were recorded for this clonotype. CDR3 coding DNA: TGTGCCAGCAGCTCCAACAGTGGGGCGGAAAAACTGTTTTTT. Translating gives CASSSNSGAEKLFF. This rearrangement joins TRBV7-2 to TRBJ1-4; D is perhaps TRBD1 (5 bases). CDR1 SGHTA and CDR2 FQGNSA come from the germline V gene. V was trimmed by 4 bases and J by 8 bases, leaving 14 bases between them. The CDR3 contains 14 residues.

This clonotype was seen ten or more times. V and J are TRBV3-1 and TRBJ2-7, with 8 bases aligning to TRBD1. CDR3 length equals 14 residues. Trimming removed 4 bases from V and 4 bases from J; junction bases left unmatched: 6. The germline CDR1 and CDR2 sequences are LGHDT and YNNKEL (reference sequence). The CDR3 sequence is CASSRAQGAYEQYF. CDR3 bases: TGTGCCAGCAGCCGGGCCCAGGGGGCTTACGAGCAGTACTTC.

This clonotype appeared many times. The V and J genes are TRBV3-1 and TRBJ2-5; tentative D call: TRBD1 (5 bases). V dropped 4 bases and J dropped 0 bases, with 15 bases sitting between them. Germline-derived CDR1 and CDR2 are LGHDT and YNNKEL (reference sequence). This CDR3 has 16 residues. The DNA of the CDR3 is TGTGCCAGCAGCCCCCGCCAGGACATAAACCAAGAGACCCAGTACTTC. As protein: CASSPRQDINQETQYF.

This clonotype has at least ten counts. This chain links TRBV3-1 with TRBJ2-3; D call uncertain. Trimming removed 0 bases at V and 3 bases at J, with 10 bases between. This CDR3 comprises 15 residues. Germline values: CDR1 LGHDT, CDR2 YNNKEL (reference sequence). CDR3 region: CASSQDLTETDTQYF. The DNA for the CDR3 is TGTGCCAGCAGCCAAGATCTTACAGAGACAGATACGCAGTATTTT.

There are many counts of this clonotype. J is TRBJ2-7 and V is TRBV27; 11 bases are a match to TRBD1. Trimming cost V 4 bases and J 6 bases; bases outside gene matches: 5. Per germline, CDR1 MNHEY and CDR2 SMNVEV (reference sequence). The CDR3 is made up of 14 amino acids. The CDR3 region is CASSSGTGGLEQYF. DNA for the CDR3: TGTGCCAGCAGTTCCGGGACAGGGGGTCTCGAGCAGTACTTC.

The genes are TRBV6-2 or TRBV6-3 and TRBJ2-3; D remains ambiguous. CDR1 is MNHEY, CDR2 SVGEGT, per germline. Trimming took off 7 bases at V and 0 bases at J, with 14 bases between the two ends. The CDR3 has 15 residues. This CDR3 reads CASTPGVASTDTQYF. CDR3 nucleotide sequence: TGTGCCAGCACACCAGGTGTGGCTAGCACAGATACGCAGTATTTT.

This clonotype has only a few counts. The rearrangement uses TRBV6-1 and TRBJ2-6; TRBD1 matches at 9 bases. With 6 bases clipped from V and 0 bases from J, the junction kept 6 bases outside the gene matches. The CDR3 length is 17 residues. The V gene's germline CDR1 is MNHNS and CDR2 SASEGT. The CDR3 nucleotides are TGTGCCAGCAGCCGGGACAGGGCTATCTCTGGGGCCAACGTCCTGACTTTC. This encodes CASSRDRAISGANVLTF.

This clonotype was found many times. This chain connects TRBV24-1 to TRBJ2-5; D gene uncertain. V dropped 4 bases and J dropped 4 bases, with 12 bases sitting between them. The CDR3 extends over 14 amino acids. CDR1 KGHDR and CDR2 SFDVKD come from the germline V gene. The chain's CDR3 is CATSDPSRLETQYF. The CDR3 bases are TGTGCCACCAGTGACCCTTCTAGGCTAGAGACCCAGTACTTC.

The chain uses TRBV9 and TRBJ2-3, with D unresolved. The CDR3 totals 15 residues. Germline CDR1 reads SGDLS; CDR2 reads YYNGEE. The germline V and J ends were trimmed by 6 bases and 3 bases, with 17 bases remaining between them. CDR3 sequence reads: CASTQLGTTTDTQYF. CDR3 DNA: TGTGCCAGCACCCAACTTGGCACTACGACAGATACGCAGTATTTT.

As to this clonotype: Since the CDR3 does not end with the conserved phenylalanine or tryptophan, this likely comes from a read error. The chain combines TRBV27 with TRBJ1-6; TRBD1 aligns across 12 bases. CDR3 length equals 16 residues. The germline V gene encodes CDR1 MNHEY and CDR2 SMNVEV (reference sequence). V was clipped by 7 bases and J by 5 bases; unmatched bases: 6. The CDR3 is CASTEGTGGDNSPLHS. CDR3 nucleotide sequence: TGTGCCAGCACCGAGGGGACAGGGGGCGATAATTCACCCCTCCACTCT.